The present T cell receptor (beta chain) was sequenced within a study of blood T cell repertoires in COVID-19. About the research overall: Samples of COVID-19 (acute and convalescent) were obtained from the United States, Italy and Spain. From T cells, B-cell-depleted T cells, or PBMCs came the material, which was cDNA or gDNA.

Germline V gene data show CDR1 as SGHVS and CDR2 as FQNEAQ. Germline trimming cut 5 bases from V and 5 bases from J; bases unmatched to any gene: 9. The CDR3 totals 16 residues. The age range of participants was roughly 18 to 90 years, with residence in about two dozen US areas. Original handling: Estimation of nucleated cell counts relied on the amplification of reference gene primers. Data came from immunoSEQ multiplex PCR; TCRdb stores just in-frame clones and leaves some out. That table is the source of V, J and clone size, and D and trimming were worked out from the DNA. The sample lists 200,000 to 250,000 clones, under 90% occurring once. This clone was seen a few times.

The chain combines TRBV7-8 with TRBJ2-1; TRBD2 matches 10 bases. Sequencing was carried out using PBMCs or T cells enriched from blood (not recorded which). This receptor was taken from a woman aged 50 to 60 with acute COVID-19. The CDR3 loop is CASSVQSSGGNNEQFF. The CDR3 bases are TGTGCCAGCAGCGTGCAGTCTAGCGGGGGAAACAATGAGCAGTTCTTC.